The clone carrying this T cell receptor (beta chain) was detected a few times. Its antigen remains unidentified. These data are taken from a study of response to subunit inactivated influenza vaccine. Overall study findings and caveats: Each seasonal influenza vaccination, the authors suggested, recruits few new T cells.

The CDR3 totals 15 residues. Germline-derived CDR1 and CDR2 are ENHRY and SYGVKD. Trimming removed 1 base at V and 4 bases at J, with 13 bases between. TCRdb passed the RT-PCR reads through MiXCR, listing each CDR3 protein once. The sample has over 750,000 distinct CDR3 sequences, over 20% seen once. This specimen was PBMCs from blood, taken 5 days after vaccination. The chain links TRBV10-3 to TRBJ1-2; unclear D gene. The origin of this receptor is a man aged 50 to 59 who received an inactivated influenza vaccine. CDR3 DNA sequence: TGTGCCATCAGTGAGTACCGCTGGGCTAGCTATGGCTACACCTTC. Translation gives CAISEYRWASYGYTF.